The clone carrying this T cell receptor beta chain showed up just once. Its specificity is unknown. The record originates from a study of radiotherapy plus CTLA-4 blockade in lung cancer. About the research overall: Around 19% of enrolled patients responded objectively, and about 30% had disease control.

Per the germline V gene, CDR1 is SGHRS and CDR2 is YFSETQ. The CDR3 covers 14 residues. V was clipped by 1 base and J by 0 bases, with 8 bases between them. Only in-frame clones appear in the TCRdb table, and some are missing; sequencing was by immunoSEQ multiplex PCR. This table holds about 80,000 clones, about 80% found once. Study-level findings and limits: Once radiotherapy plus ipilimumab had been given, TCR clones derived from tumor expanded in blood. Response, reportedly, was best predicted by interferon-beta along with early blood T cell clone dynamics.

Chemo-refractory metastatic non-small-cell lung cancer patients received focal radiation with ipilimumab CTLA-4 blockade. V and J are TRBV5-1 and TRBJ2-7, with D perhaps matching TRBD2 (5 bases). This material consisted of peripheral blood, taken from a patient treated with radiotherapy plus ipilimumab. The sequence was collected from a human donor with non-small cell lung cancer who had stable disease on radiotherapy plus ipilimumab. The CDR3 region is CASSLWESSYEQYF. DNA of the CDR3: TGCGCCAGCAGCTTGTGGGAGAGCTCCTACGAGCAGTACTTC.